One and the same sample provided the 9 T cell receptor beta chains below, sequenced in a study of T cell changes during pregnancy in multiple sclerosis. The assay was immunoSEQ multiplex PCR, and TCRdb's table has in-frame clones only and misses some. The sample lists 44,000 or so clones, around nine tenths occurring once. Sample: CD8+ T cells from peripheral blood mononuclear cells, taken after pregnancy. The receptor set was obtained from a female donor in good health, enrolled as a control in a pregnancy study.

The V gene is TRBV7-2, the J gene TRBJ1-1, with D perhaps TRBD1 (5 bases). V was pared by 1 base and J by 5 bases, with 11 bases between. The length of the CDR3 is 14 residues. Germline CDR1 SGHTA, CDR2 FQGNSA. This CDR3 reads CASSLGGGGTEAFF. The CDR3 DNA follows: TGTGCCAGCAGCTTAGGCGGGGGAGGGACTGAAGCTTTCTTT.

The rearrangement links TRBV6-1 to TRBJ2-2; maybe TRBD1 (5 bases). Trimming pared 9 bases from V and 1 base from J, leaving 9 bases between. CDR3 length equals 13 residues. CDR1 is MNHNS, CDR2 SASEGT, per germline. The CDR3 loop reads CASLQGNTGELFF. For the CDR3, the DNA is TGTGCCAGTCTCCAGGGGAACACCGGGGAGCTGTTTTTT.

The genes are TRBV29-1 and TRBJ1-2; D remains ambiguous. Trimming cost V 5 bases and J 6 bases, with 7 bases left between them. The CDR3 has 10 amino acids. The germline V gene encodes CDR1 SQVTM and CDR2 ANQGSEA. The CDR3 spells CSVWADGYTF. The DNA of the CDR3 is TGCAGCGTTTGGGCAGATGGCTACACCTTC.

V and J are TRBV7-2 and TRBJ2-7; 9 nucleotides agree with TRBD1. Germline trimming cut 0 bases from V and 3 bases from J; bases unmatched to any gene: 3. The CDR3 has 15 residues. Looked up from germline, CDR1 is SGHTA and CDR2 is FQGNSA. CDR3 nucleotide sequence: TGTGCCAGCAGCTTAGCGGGACAGGGAGTCTACGAGCAGTACTTC. Its translation: CASSLAGQGVYEQYF.

The V call is TRBV5-8, the J call TRBJ2-7; the D gene is possibly TRBD1 (6 bases). The CDR3 is 15 residues long. V was trimmed by 3 bases and J by 2 bases, leaving 15 bases between them. The germline gives CDR1 SGHTS, CDR2 YDEGEE. In DNA, the CDR3 is TGTGCCAGCAGCTCAGAGGTCCAGGGGACCTACGAGCAGTACTTC. It yields the protein CASSSEVQGTYEQYF.

The chain uses TRBV25-1 and TRBJ1-6; no firm D call. CDR3 length: 12 residues. V lost 3 bases and J lost 7, with 4 bases in between. CDR1 is MGHDK, CDR2 SYGVNS, per germline. The CDR3: CASSDSNSPLHF. The DNA for the CDR3 is TGTGCCAGCAGTGACTCCAATTCACCCCTCCACTTT. Variable domain in full (rest from reference TRBV25-1 and TRBJ1-6): EADIYQTPRYLVIGTGKKITLECSQTMGHDKMYWYQQDPGMELHLIHYSYGVNSTEKGDLSSESTVSRIRTEHFPLTLESARPSHTSQYLCASSDSNSPLHFGNGTRLTVT.

J is TRBJ1-1 and V is TRBV27; TRBD1 might be the D (6 bases). V dropped 6 bases and J dropped 1 base, with 15 bases sitting between them. The CDR3 contains 15 residues. Germline V lookup: CDR1 MNHEY, CDR2 SMNVEV (reference sequence). CDR3 loop: CASSHSRGANTEAFF. The DNA of the CDR3 is TGTGCCAGCAGCCACTCCCGGGGGGCGAACACTGAAGCTTTCTTT.

This clone was observed a single time. The V gene is TRBV4-3, the J gene TRBJ1-6; D is unresolved. Germline loops: CDR1 LGHNA, CDR2 YSLEER. The CDR3 loop spans 15 amino acids. The V end was cut by 5 bases, the J end by 6 bases, with 14 bases between. CDR3 nucleotide sequence: TGCGCCAGCAGCGTTACCAACAGCCTTAATTCACCCCTCCACTTT. Its protein is CASSVTNSLNSPLHF.

This clone was detected once. The genes are TRBV7-9 and TRBJ2-5; D might be TRBD1 (5 bases). V dropped 5 bases and J dropped 4 bases, with 11 bases sitting between them. The CDR3 consists of 13 residues. CDR1 is SEHNR and CDR2 is FQNEAQ in the germline V gene (reference sequence). The CDR3 nucleotides read TGTGCCAGCAGCCTTTCGACAGTAGAGACCCAGTACTTC. This gives the protein CASSLSTVETQYF. The complete variable domain, with remaining parts taken from reference TRBV7-9 and TRBJ2-5, reads DTGVSQNPRHKITKRGQNVTFRCDPISEHNRLYWYRQTLGQGPEFLTYFQNEAQLEKSRLLSDRFSAERPKGSFSTLEIQRTEQGDSAMYLCASSLSTVETQYFGPGTRLLVL.